This T cell receptor (beta chain) was observed in a study of Graves' ophthalmopathy and Graves' hyperthyroidism (dated by TCRdb to the late 2010s). Broadly, across the study: A patient counted as having stable hyperthyroidism if there was no progression to ophthalmopathy within 18 months of follow-up. TCR beta repertoire signatures were used to distinguish Graves' ophthalmopathy from Graves' hyperthyroidism and to predict progression to ophthalmopathy. In total, around 130 blood samples were TCR-sequenced: around 42 ophthalmopathy, some 80 hyperthyroidism and approximately 17 hyperthyroidism-to-ophthalmopathy patients. A discovery set of 90 to 100 patients (approximately 45 ophthalmopathy, just over 55 stable hyperthyroidism) was enrolled to explore V-J signatures distinguishing ophthalmopathy from hyperthyroidism. An independent validation cohort comprised around 19 hyperthyroidism patients and roughly 15 patients who later progressed from hyperthyroidism to ophthalmopathy. T-cell repertoires of thyroid tissue and blood were compared in about 6 hyperthyroidism patients. Following sampling, methimazole starting at 30 mg daily was administered to hyperthyroidism patients, and high-dose intravenous methylprednisolone was administered to ophthalmopathy patients.

For repertoire sequencing, the TCR beta CDR3 regions were amplified from RNA transcripts. The first round was an RT-PCR using HTBI primers with the Qiagen OneStep RT-PCR kit, and this first round was followed by a second-round multiplex PCR, then size selection and purification. Libraries were sequenced on an Illumina HiSeq2000 using paired-end 100 bp reads. In the original analysis: Reads were processed with SOAPnuke, discarding reads with adapters, uncalled bases, mean Phred below 15, or no exact constant-primer or identifier match. High-quality paired reads were merged with COPE v1.2.5. Each unique nucleotide sequence was treated as a clonotype, and MiTCR v1.1 was used to align the clonotypes to the IMGT TRB V, D and J references. Analysis was restricted to V-J combinations with a frequency above 0.0001, which covered about 99% of repertoires. A TCR clonal expansion and chaos score per V-J combination was defined as the ratio of F50 clonal expansion to chaos observed in the TCRdist matrix. Features were reduced by Welch's t-statistics and random forest to approximately 12 V-J combinations, which fed a naive Bayes classifier. Thyroid-blood repertoire similarity was quantified with the Morisita-Horn index. TCRdb cleaned the public reads at Q25 with fastp, built clones with MiXCR and kept in-frame beta chains. Rows are unified per CDR3 protein, each entry keeping the most common DNA and genes. TCRdb's processing, not the authors', yielded these V and J calls. This sample holds about 600,000 distinct CDR3 sequences; just under 40% were observed only once. The top ten clones comprise about 4.2% of the sample.

V and J are truncated by 4 bases and 4 bases respectively, leaving an intervening sequence of 16 bases. As encoded in the germline V gene, CDR1 is SNHLY while CDR2 is FYNNEI. From the cysteine through the phenylalanine, the CDR3 covers 15 amino acids. Solely the CDR3 DNA is kept, with 45 bases framed from the first base. There are many counts of this clonotype. Its antigen is still unknown. No per-base quality is available; no much larger clone lies one base away. The paper's findings and limits, for the study overall: No statistical method was used to predetermine the sample size, and group allocation was not hidden from the investigators. Among expanded thyroid clonotypes with frequency above 0.001, most also showed up in blood, which suggests that blood repertoires may reflect the thyroid immune response. In validation, the model predicted ophthalmopathy progression with about 71% sensitivity and about 77% specificity; some 13 predicted patients were CT-confirmed with GO in a median of 6.5 months. In cross-validation, the 13-signature model distinguished ophthalmopathy from stable hyperthyroidism with roughly 90% sensitivity and nearly 82% specificity, and in the test set the corresponding values were about 80% and 75%.

The hyperthyroidism patients were 18 to 65 years old and newly diagnosed, with a disease duration of less than 2 months. Patients with other autoimmune diseases, uncontrolled infections, pregnancy or lactation were excluded. Diagnosis was based on clinical symptoms, serum thyroxine, TRAb, thyroid ultrasound and orbital computed tomography. Trizol reagent was used to extract the total RNA, and its quality was then checked on an Agilent 2100 Bioanalyzer. The specimen was peripheral blood or thyroid tissue (not recorded which). The sequence joins TRBV2 to TRBJ1-2; TRBD1 could be the D gene, as 5 bases match. The receptor was derived from an adult man with Graves' hyperthyroidism. The nucleotide sequence reads TGTGCCAGCAGTGCCCCCTCCGGGGCCACCTATGGCTACACCTTC. Its amino acids are CASSAPSGATYGYTF.